One sample yielded the 31 T cell receptor beta chains listed below, sequenced in a study of control samples from healthy donors and cancer patients. The assay was immunoSEQ multiplex PCR, and TCRdb's table has in-frame clones only and misses some. The data hold approximately 70,000 clones, with about 90% observed a single time. The sample comprised blood. These receptors all come from a woman in her 50s in good health.

The sample holds one count of this clone. V is TRBV28 and J is TRBJ2-5, with 7 bases that match TRBD2. V lost 6 bases, J lost 4 bases, and 23 bases stayed unmatched. The CDR3 runs 19 residues. Per the germline V gene, CDR1 is MDHEN and CDR2 is SYDVKM. The CDR3 coding sequence is TGTGCCAGCAGACATATCTCGCTGGCGGGAGAATTAAAAGTAGAGACCCAGTACTTC. Amino acid sequence: CASRHISLAGELKVETQYF. Drawing the rest from reference TRBV28 and TRBJ2-5, the complete variable domain is DVKVTQSSRYLVKRTGEKVFLECVQDMDHENMFWYRQDPGLGLRLIYFSYDVKMKEKGDIPEGYSVSREKKERFSLILESASTNQTSMYLCASRHISLAGELKVETQYFGPGTRLLVL.

This clone was seen a single time. The chain carries TRBV3-1 (or the pseudogene TRBV3-2) and TRBJ2-1; no firm D call. Per the germline V gene, CDR1 is LGHDT and CDR2 is YNNKEL (reference sequence). This CDR3 spans 13 amino acids. Trimming took 4 bases from V and 2 from J, leaving 6 bases between them. The CDR3 loop reads CASSPTPYNEQFF. CDR3 nucleotide sequence: TGTGCCAGCAGCCCCACACCCTACAATGAGCAGTTCTTC.

This clone was counted once. The V and J genes are TRBV28 and TRBJ2-7, with a tentative D call TRBD2 (6 bases). V was trimmed by 5 bases and J by 9 bases, leaving 17 bases between them. CDR1 MDHEN and CDR2 SYDVKM come from the germline V gene. The CDR3 is 13 residues long. The CDR3 here is CASSHTLGRGQYF. The CDR3 DNA is TGTGCCAGCAGTCATACACTCGGGCGGGGGCAGTACTTC.

The J gene is TRBJ1-1, the V gene TRBV29-1; 7 nucleotides align to TRBD1. CDR1 and CDR2 from the germline V gene are SQVTM and ANQGSEA. The trim removed 5 bases at V and 7 bases at J, leaving 13 bases unmatched. CDR3 length equals 14 residues. The CDR3 reads CSVLKTRDRHEAFF. For the CDR3, the DNA is TGCAGCGTTCTGAAGACCCGGGACAGACATGAAGCTTTCTTT.

This chain uses TRBV2 with TRBJ2-2; D is perhaps TRBD1 or TRBD2 (5 bases each). V shed 8 bases and J shed 2 bases, with 12 bases lying between them. Germline V gene sequence: CDR1 SNHLY, CDR2 FYNNEI. This CDR3 contains 14 residues. The CDR3 is CASFWDGNTGELFF. The CDR3 nucleotides are TGTGCCAGCTTTTGGGACGGTAACACCGGGGAGCTGTTTTTT.

This chain uses TRBV19 with TRBJ2-3, with 10 bases matching TRBD2. Germline CDR1 and CDR2: LNHDA and SQIVND (reference sequence). Germline trimming cut 3 bases from V and 4 bases from J; bases unmatched to any gene: 7. The CDR3 spans 16 residues. The CDR3 nucleotides read TGTGCCAGTAGTATGGGTAGCGGGAGGTCCGCAGATACGCAGTATTTT. It encodes CASSMGSGRSADTQYF.

The J gene is TRBJ2-1, the V gene TRBV4-1; 8 bases are shared with TRBD2. CDR3 length equals 19 residues. Germline V CDR1 and CDR2: MGHRA, YSYEKL. The V segment lost 6 bases and the J segment 2 bases; nucleotides outside the gene matches: 18. Written as DNA, the CDR3 is TGCGCCAGCAGGCCCGGTCTCGGGGGGGCGCGATTAGCCTACAATGAGCAGTTCTTC. This codes for CASRPGLGGARLAYNEQFF.

This chain uses TRBV5-4 with TRBJ2-3, with 13 bases aligning to TRBD2. The CDR3 is 14 amino acids. V lost 4 bases and J lost 5; bases outside the gene matches: 1. In germline, CDR1 is SGHNT, CDR2 YYREEE (reference sequence). The CDR3 protein is CASSTSGRVDTQYF. The DNA for the CDR3 is TGTGCCAGCAGCACTAGCGGGAGGGTAGATACGCAGTATTTT. Full variable domain (outside the CDR3, taken from reference TRBV5-4 and TRBJ2-3): ETGVTQSPTHLIKTRGQQVTLRCSSQSGHNTVSWYQQALGQGPQFIFQYYREEENGRGNFPPRFSGLQFPNYSSELNVNALELDDSALYLCASSTSGRVDTQYFGPGTRLTVL.

This chain joins TRBV3-1 (or the pseudogene TRBV3-2) and TRBJ2-7, with TRBD2 identical over 9 bases. Germline trimming cut 0 bases from V and 5 bases from J; bases unmatched to any gene: 11. Germline values: CDR1 LGHDT, CDR2 YNNKEL (reference sequence). This CDR3 spans 17 amino acids. CDR3 coding DNA: TGTGCCAGCAGCCAAGAGGTGCGGGAGGGCCGTCGTCACGAGCAGTACTTC. Translation gives CASSQEVREGRRHEQYF.

The V and J genes are TRBV28 and TRBJ2-5; possible D gene TRBD2, 6 bases. CDR1 and CDR2 from the germline V gene are MDHEN and SYDVKM. The CDR3 consists of 18 residues. V was cut by 7 bases and J by 2 bases, with 26 bases left in between. The CDR3 spells CASNPNSVGSGDQETQYF. The CDR3 region has the DNA TGTGCCAGCAATCCCAATTCAGTCGGGAGTGGGGATCAAGAGACCCAGTACTTC.

J is TRBJ2-7 and V is TRBV30; a weak D match, TRBD2 (5 bases). CDR1 and CDR2 (germline): GTSNPN, SVGIG (reference sequence). Trimming removed 0 bases from V and 5 bases from J, with 17 bases in between. This CDR3 region has 15 residues. The CDR3 DNA sequence: TGTGCCTGGAGTGTATCTGGCGGGCGCGGCCACGAGCAGTACTTC. Translated: CAWSVSGGRGHEQYF.

The chain has TRBV12-3 or TRBV12-4 and TRBJ2-5, with D perhaps TRBD1 (5 bases). The CDR3 sequence is 13 residues long. V shed 2 bases and J shed 5 bases, with 9 bases lying between them. Here the CDR3 DNA reads TGTGCCAGCAGTTTACAGGGCAGGGAGACCCAGTACTTC. It translates to CASSLQGRETQYF.

The rearrangement joins TRBV6-2 or TRBV6-3 to TRBJ1-1; D is undetermined. This CDR3 is built from 16 residues. Germline V gives CDR1 MNHEY, CDR2 SVGEGT. V was cut by 2 bases and J by 7 bases, with 20 bases left in between. CDR3 sequence reads: CASSYPTTKVKDEAFF. In DNA form, the CDR3 reads TGTGCCAGCAGTTACCCCACGACAAAGGTGAAAGATGAAGCTTTCTTT.

The genes are TRBV28 and TRBJ1-5; tentative D call: TRBD1 (5 bases). The germline CDR1 and CDR2 sequences are MDHEN and SYDVKM. The length of the CDR3 is 14 residues. V lost 10 bases and J lost 4, with 17 bases in between. Here the CDR3 DNA reads TGTGCCACCCTAACGGGGGGGAGGAATCAGCCCCAGCATTTT. Its translation: CATLTGGRNQPQHF.

The chain combines TRBV11-2 with TRBJ2-3, with D maybe TRBD1 (5 bases). Germline lookup yields CDR1 SGHAT and CDR2 FQNNGV. The CDR3 is 18 residues long. Trimming took off 1 base at V and 2 bases at J, with 19 bases between the two ends. The CDR3 spells CASSLVPQADITTDTQYF. CDR3 coding DNA: TGTGCCAGCAGCTTAGTCCCACAGGCCGATATTACCACAGATACGCAGTATTTT.

The chain combines TRBV6-6 with TRBJ1-6, with 8 nucleotides matching TRBD1. The length of the CDR3 is 14 residues. V shed 6 bases, J shed 9 bases, and the junction held 7 bases outside the gene matches. Germline V gene lookup returns CDR1 MNHNY and CDR2 SVGAGI (reference sequence). The CDR3: CASSPTGGTSPLHF. CDR3 in DNA: TGTGCCAGCAGCCCTACAGGGGGTACTTCACCCCTCCACTTT.

V gene TRBV19 combines with J gene TRBJ2-2, with TRBD2 matching over 8 bases. V shed 7 bases, J shed 9 bases, and the junction held 10 bases outside the gene matches. The germline CDR1 and CDR2 sequences are LNHDA and SQIVND (reference sequence). The CDR3 runs 14 residues. CDR3 coding DNA: TGTGCCAGTACCCCTCACGGGAGGGACCGGGAGCTGTTTTTT. As protein: CASTPHGRDRELFF.

The chain links TRBV27 to TRBJ2-1; D is ambiguous. Germline V gene sequence: CDR1 MNHEY, CDR2 SMNVEV (reference sequence). This CDR3 spans 15 amino acids. Trimming took off 6 bases at V and 6 bases at J, with 18 bases between the two ends. The CDR3 sequence: CASRLTVGWGNEQFF. For the CDR3, the DNA is TGTGCCAGCAGGCTGACGGTGGGCTGGGGCAATGAGCAGTTCTTC.

The chain joins TRBV4-2 to TRBJ1-4, with 7 nucleotides matching TRBD1. The CDR3 has 14 amino acids. From germline, CDR1 is LGHNA and CDR2 YNFKEQ. Germline trimming cut 2 bases from V and 8 bases from J; bases unmatched to any gene: 5. CDR3 sequence (DNA): TGTGCCAGCAGCCAACGACAGGGTCGGGAAAAACTGTTTTTT. It specifies CASSQRQGREKLFF.

This clone was picked up a small number of times. The CDR3 loop reads CASAPRESGQETQYF. CDR3 bases: TGTGCCAGCGCCCCAAGAGAGAGTGGGCAAGAGACCCAGTACTTC. The chain is built from TRBV7-6 and TRBJ2-5; D is undetermined. The CDR3 is 15 amino acids. The V gene's germline CDR1 is SGHVS and CDR2 FNYEAQ. Between the trimmed V and J ends, which lost 8 bases and 2 bases, there was a span of 18 bases.

The chain joins TRBV6-5 to TRBJ2-4; 9 positions agree with TRBD1. The CDR3 runs 15 residues. The J segment lost 1 base and the V segment lost 6 bases, leaving 4 bases of the junction unmatched. Germline-derived CDR1 and CDR2 are MNHEY and SVGAGI. In DNA form, the CDR3 reads TGTGCCAGCAGGTTGGACAGGGGTGCCAAAAACATTCAGTACTTC. Translated: CASRLDRGAKNIQYF.

The chain links TRBV30 to TRBJ1-6, with TRBD1 identical over 7 bases. V lost 8 bases and J lost 0; bases outside the gene matches: 13. Germline CDR1 and CDR2: GTSNPN and SVGIG (reference sequence). The CDR3 runs to 17 residues. DNA for the CDR3: TGTGCCGGGGTAACCTCGACAGGGAGCTCCTATAATTCACCCCTCCACTTT. This sequence encodes CAGVTSTGSSYNSPLHF.

The count of this clone is one. This chain's CDR3 is CASSGAASWYF. For the CDR3, the DNA is TGTGCCAGCAGTGGAGCCGCCTCCTGGTATTTT. The chain is built from TRBV2 and TRBJ2-3, with no clear D. Trimming stripped 4 bases from V and 14 bases from J, with 13 bases between. The CDR3 contains 11 residues. Germline lookup yields CDR1 SNHLY and CDR2 FYNNEI.

The chain's CDR3 is CASLRTGNTEAFF. CDR3 nucleotides: TGTGCCAGCCTACGAACGGGGAACACTGAAGCTTTCTTT. This chain uses TRBV27 with TRBJ1-1; D is unclear. CDR1 is MNHEY and CDR2 is SMNVEV in the germline V gene (reference sequence). The CDR3 is 13 amino acids. Deletions cut 8 bases from V and 1 base from J, with 11 bases between.

The chain uses TRBV6-6 and TRBJ1-5; the match to TRBD1 covers 9 bases. The CDR3 sequence is 14 residues long. Germline CDR1 MNHNY, CDR2 SVGAGI (reference sequence). The V and J ends lost 10 bases and 1 base, in that order; junction bases with no gene match: 5. The CDR3 spells CATNRGQSNQPQHF. The CDR3 nucleotides read TGTGCCACGAACAGGGGGCAAAGCAATCAGCCCCAGCATTTT.

This chain uses TRBV18 with TRBJ1-5, with 7 bases matching TRBD1. The CDR3 is made up of 15 amino acids. Germline CDR1 reads KGHSH; CDR2 reads LQKENI. The trim removed 4 bases at V and 7 bases at J, leaving 10 bases unmatched. CDR3 residues: CASSRGEGARQPQHF. CDR3 nucleotides: TGTGCCAGCTCACGCGGGGAGGGGGCAAGACAGCCCCAGCATTTT.

The chain uses TRBV12-3 or TRBV12-4 and TRBJ1-1; no clear D gene. Trimming removed 4 bases from V and 5 bases from J, with 8 bases in between. This CDR3 has 12 residues. CDR3 nucleotide sequence: TGTGCCAGCAGTTCCGGAGGGACTGAAGCTTTCTTT. Amino acids: CASSSGGTEAFF.

V is TRBV29-1 and J is TRBJ2-3; 8 bases are a match to TRBD1. There are 15 residues in the CDR3. Germline loops: CDR1 SQVTM, CDR2 ANQGSEA. V trimming: 8 bases; J trimming: 1 base; junction bases outside the gene matches: 11. The CDR3 loop reads CSLTKTGVRTDTQYF. CDR3 nucleotide sequence: TGCAGCTTAACCAAGACAGGGGTGCGCACAGATACGCAGTATTTT.

The gene calls are TRBV7-8 and TRBJ2-5, with 9 nucleotides matching TRBD2. Germline V gene data show CDR1 as SGHVS and CDR2 as FQNEAQ. V lost 4 bases to trimming and J lost 6 bases; unmatched junction nucleotides: 12. CDR3 size: 16 residues. The CDR3 spells CASSWPFSAGGKTQYF. As DNA, the CDR3 is TGTGCCAGCAGCTGGCCCTTTTCAGCGGGAGGAAAGACCCAGTACTTC.

The genes are TRBV28 and TRBJ1-1; D ambiguous. CDR1 and CDR2 (germline): MDHEN, SYDVKM. The CDR3 is made up of 13 amino acids. Trimming shortened V by 6 bases and J by 1 base, and 9 bases separated the two germline ends. Here the CDR3 DNA reads TGTGCCAGCAGCCTCGGACCGAACACTGAAGCTTTCTTT. Amino acid sequence: CASSLGPNTEAFF.

The chain carries TRBV7-2 and TRBJ1-3, with 9 bases identical to TRBD1. The J segment lost 4 bases and the V segment lost 3 bases, leaving 4 bases of the junction unmatched. The V gene's germline CDR1 is SGHTA and CDR2 FQGNSA. The CDR3 covers 15 residues. CDR3 region: CASSFGTGKGNTIYF. In nucleotides, the CDR3 is TGTGCCAGCAGCTTCGGGACAGGGAAAGGAAACACCATATATTTT.